A selection of T cell receptor beta chains follows, all from one sample in a study of response to subunit inactivated influenza vaccine. TCRdb fed the RT-PCR reads into MiXCR, producing one record per CDR3 protein. This sample has 540,000 or so distinct CDR3 sequences, with approximately 13% found just once. The sample in question was PBMCs from blood, obtained about 40 days after vaccination. Receptor source: a man between 50 and 59 years old who received an inactivated influenza vaccine. Each CDR3 is given with its conserved first and last residue. The D gene is left open where the match is weak. The size field is filled for only some rows; it gives once, few, many or a size class.

d_gene,v_gene,j_gene,abundance,CDR3nt,CDR3aa
NA,TRBV4-1,TRBJ2-7,few,TGCGCCAGCAGCCAAGGCGGGCCGTCCGAGCAGTACTTC,CASSQGGPSEQYF
NA,TRBV6-2/TRBV6-3,TRBJ2-6,NA,TGTGCCAGCAGTCCCCACTACAGGCTCTACGGCTCTGGGGCCAACGTCCTGACTTTC,CASSPHYRLYGSGANVLTF
NA,TRBV4-1,TRBJ1-2,NA,TGCGCCAGCAGCCGAGACAGGCGTGGCTACACCTTC,CASSRDRRGYTF
NA,TRBV4-1,TRBJ2-7,NA,TGCGCCAGCAGCCATCGCCAGGGGATCTACGAGCAGTACTTC,CASSHRQGIYEQYF
TRBD1,TRBV13,TRBJ2-5,many,TGTGCCAGCAGCCGGATCTCCGGGACAGGGGGAGAGACCCAGTACTTC,CASSRISGTGGETQYF
TRBD2,TRBV6-1,TRBJ2-7,few,TGTGCCAGCAGCTTGAATACACTAGCGGGACAAACCGAGCAGTACTTC,CASSLNTLAGQTEQYF
NA,TRBV9,TRBJ2-3,NA,TGTGCCAGCAGCGTAAGGTTGTTAGGTTCGATCGGCACAGATACGCAGTATTTT,CASSVRLLGSIGTDTQYF
NA,TRBV18,TRBJ1-1,few,TGTGCCAGCTCACCAAGGCAGGGCACTGAAGCTTTCTTT,CASSPRQGTEAFF
TRBD2,TRBV7-8,TRBJ2-3,many,TGTGCCAGCAGCCTACTAGCGGGAGGAGGTACGCAGTATTTT,CASSLLAGGGTQYF
NA,TRBV4-3,TRBJ2-1,NA,TGCGCCAGCAGCCAACACCAGACGGGCAATGAGCAGTTCTTC,CASSQHQTGNEQFF
NA,TRBV11-2,TRBJ1-3,few,TGTGCCAGCAGCAGATACAGGGGAAACACCATATATTTT,CASSRYRGNTIYF
NA,TRBV12-3/TRBV12-4,TRBJ2-7,many,TGTGCCAGCACTAGGGCAGGGTCCTACGAGCAGTACTTC,CASTRAGSYEQYF
NA,TRBV4-3,TRBJ2-7,many,TGCGCCAGCAGCCAAGATAGACGCTACGAGCAGTACTTC,CASSQDRRYEQYF
NA,TRBV29-1,TRBJ2-4,NA,TGCAGCGTTGAAGATCGTGGCGGGCTAGCCAAAAACATTCAGTACTTC,CSVEDRGGLAKNIQYF
NA,TRBV20-1,TRBJ1-5,few,TGCAGTGCTAGAGATCTGGGACACAGCAATCAGCCCCAGCATTTT,CSARDLGHSNQPQHF
NA,TRBV4-1,TRBJ2-5,many,TGCGCCAGCAGCCAAATAACGGGACTTCCCCCCCGGACCCAGTACTTC,CASSQITGLPPRTQYF